One sample yielded the 20 T cell receptor beta chains listed below, sequenced in a study of vaccination effects on CD4 cells after COVID-19. Antigen-specific CD4+ T cells expanded by the ViraFEST assay with viral peptide pools were then sequenced. At the end of less than 12 days of culture, CD4+ T cells were isolated. Between March and December 2020, the person had a SARS-CoV-2 infection that PCR confirmed. Sequencing was performed with immunoSEQ multiplex PCR; in TCRdb, only in-frame clones are kept and a portion is missing. The sample lists 26,000 or so clones; 75% to 80% were seen once. Their specific antigens are unknown. This specimen was CD4+ T cells from PBMCs cultured with HCoV-NL63 spike peptides, taken before COVID-19 vaccination. The receptors shown here come from a human donor who had a prior SARS-CoV-2 infection.

The V call is TRBV2, the J call TRBJ1-1; D call uncertain. Germline CDR1 SNHLY, CDR2 FYNNEI. The ends were cut back, 6 bases at V and 6 bases at J, with 14 bases in the middle. The CDR3 is 13 amino acids. The CDR3 DNA sequence: TGTGCCAGCAGGTCGCGGGGATTCGCTGAAGCTTTCTTT. This encodes CASRSRGFAEAFF.

The chain joins TRBV7-2 to TRBJ2-7; possibly TRBD2 for D (5 bases). The CDR3 sequence is 15 residues long. Germline CDR1 SGHTA, CDR2 FQGNSA. Trimming removed 1 base from V and 1 base from J, with 11 bases in between. The CDR3 protein is CASSLERQQSYEQYF. For the CDR3, the DNA is TGTGCCAGCAGCTTAGAGCGGCAACAGTCCTACGAGCAGTACTTC. Based on the CDR3 plus reference TRBV7-2 and TRBJ2-7, the full variable domain is GAGVSQSPSNKVTEKGKDVELRCDPISGHTALYWYRQSLGQGLEFLIYFQGNSAPDKSGLPSDRFSAERTGGSVSTLTIQRTQQEDSAVYLCASSLERQQSYEQYFGPGTRLTVT.

This chain links TRBV19 with TRBJ1-2, with TRBD1 matching over 8 bases. From germline, CDR1 is LNHDA and CDR2 SQIVND (reference sequence). The CDR3 totals 12 residues. With 7 bases clipped from V and 7 bases from J, the junction kept 5 bases outside the gene matches. CDR3 bases: TGTGCCAGTACCCTGACAGGGGCTGGCTACACCTTC. Its protein is CASTLTGAGYTF.

The chain carries TRBV19 and TRBJ1-6, with unresolved D. V dropped 6 bases and J dropped 7 bases, with 13 bases sitting between them. CDR3 length: 14 residues. Germline values: CDR1 LNHDA, CDR2 SQIVND (reference sequence). The chain's CDR3 is CASSLVSNNSPLHF. DNA of the CDR3: TGTGCCAGTAGCCTGGTGAGCAACAATTCACCCCTCCACTTT. Drawing the rest from reference TRBV19 and TRBJ1-6, the complete variable domain is DGGITQSPKYLFRKEGQNVTLSCEQNLNHDAMYWYRQDPGQGLRLIYYSQIVNDFQKGDIAEGYSVSREKKESFPLTVTSAQKNPTAFYLCASSLVSNNSPLHFGNGTRLTVT.

This chain uses TRBV6-2 or TRBV6-3 with TRBJ2-1; a possible D gene is TRBD2 (6 bases). The CDR3 contains 14 residues. Germline CDR1 MNHEY, CDR2 SVGEGT. V lost 6 bases and J 7 bases, leaving 16 bases between the germline ends. Here the CDR3 reads CASSFLGLANEQFF. The CDR3 DNA reads TGTGCCAGCAGCTTTTTGGGACTGGCAAATGAGCAGTTCTTC.

The chain uses TRBV30 and TRBJ1-2, with TRBD1 as a possible D gene (5 bases). Germline CDR1 reads GTSNPN; CDR2 reads SVGIG (reference sequence). Trimming took off 8 bases at V and 6 bases at J, with 13 bases between the two ends. The CDR3 is 11 residues long. The CDR3 loop is CARESGDGYTF. As DNA, the CDR3 is TGTGCCCGGGAGTCGGGGGATGGCTACACCTTC.

The V and J genes are TRBV4-3 and TRBJ1-4; perhaps TRBD1 as D (5 bases). The CDR3 totals 16 residues. CDR1 LGHNA and CDR2 YSLEER come from the germline V gene. Trimming pared 0 bases from V and 8 bases from J, leaving 16 bases between. The CDR3 DNA reads TGCGCCAGCAGCCAAGACGCGGGACTCGTTGGAGAAAAACTGTTTTTT. This encodes CASSQDAGLVGEKLFF.

This rearrangement joins TRBV3-1 (or the pseudogene TRBV3-2) to TRBJ2-7, with 7 bases identical to TRBD1. The CDR3 spans 16 residues. Germline CDR1 reads LGHDT; CDR2 reads YNNKEL (reference sequence). The ends lost 4 bases at V and 2 bases at J; junction bases unmatched: 11. CDR3 sequence: CASSPTRDRDPYEQYF. Here the CDR3 DNA reads TGTGCCAGCAGCCCTACCCGGGACAGAGATCCCTACGAGCAGTACTTC.

This chain joins TRBV5-1 and TRBJ2-3; 10 bases agree with TRBD2. This CDR3 comprises 15 residues. Trimming took 6 bases from V and 0 from J; bases not matched to a gene: 4. Germline CDR1 SGHRS, CDR2 YFSETQ. Here the CDR3 reads CASTRLAGSTDTQYF. In DNA form, the CDR3 reads TGCGCCAGCACCAGACTAGCGGGCAGCACAGATACGCAGTATTTT.

This clone has a single count. The chain joins TRBV5-8 to TRBJ1-5; 8 nucleotides line up with TRBD1. Trimming removed 4 bases from V and 5 bases from J; junction bases left unmatched: 5. Germline V gene lookup returns CDR1 SGHTS and CDR2 YDEGEE. CDR3 length: 14 amino acids. The CDR3 sequence is CASSDGQGDQPQHF. Written as DNA, the CDR3 is TGTGCCAGCAGCGATGGACAGGGTGATCAGCCCCAGCATTTT. The full variable domain, completed using reference TRBV5-8 and TRBJ1-5, is EAGVTQSPTHLIKTRGQQATLRCSPISGHTSVYWYQQALGLGLQFLLWYDEGEERNRGNFPPRFSGRQFPNYSSELNVNALELEDSALYLCASSDGQGDQPQHFGDGTRLSIL.

The chain has TRBV5-1 and TRBJ2-2, with D perhaps matching TRBD1 (5 bases). The CDR3 runs 14 residues. V was shortened by 4 bases and J by 3 bases, with 10 bases between the two germline ends. CDR1 is SGHRS, CDR2 YFSETQ, per germline. The CDR3, as DNA: TGCGCCAGCAGCGTACAGACAGACACCGGGGAGCTGTTTTTT. This gives the protein CASSVQTDTGELFF. Complete variable domain (other parts from reference TRBV5-1 and TRBJ2-2): KAGVTQTPRYLIKTRGQQVTLSCSPISGHRSVSWYQQTPGQGLQFLFEYFSETQRNKGNFPGRFSGRQFSNSRSEMNVSTLELGDSALYLCASSVQTDTGELFFGEGSRLTVL.

The gene calls are TRBV5-1 and TRBJ1-4; no definite D call. This CDR3 has 15 residues. Germline CDR1 is SGHRS and CDR2 is YFSETQ. Trimming left V 4 bases short and J 10 bases short, with 20 bases between. CDR3 loop: CASSHPGGPDGKLFF. CDR3 nucleotide sequence: TGCGCCAGCAGCCACCCGGGAGGCCCGGACGGAAAACTGTTTTTT.

The chain links TRBV5-4 to TRBJ1-6; no firm D call. The CDR3 runs to 15 residues. Germline CDR1 reads SGHNT; CDR2 reads YYREEE (reference sequence). Trimming removed 3 bases at V and 7 bases at J, with 14 bases between. The CDR3 coding sequence is TGTGCCAGCAGCTCGTACAGCCTATCAAATTCACCCCTCCACTTT. It specifies CASSSYSLSNSPLHF. Full variable domain (rest looked up from reference TRBV5-4 and TRBJ1-6): ETGVTQSPTHLIKTRGQQVTLRCSSQSGHNTVSWYQQALGQGPQFIFQYYREEENGRGNFPPRFSGLQFPNYSSELNVNALELDDSALYLCASSSYSLSNSPLHFGNGTRLTVT.

The rearrangement joins TRBV5-1 to TRBJ2-3; D tentatively reads TRBD1 or TRBD2 (5 bases each). The CDR3 spans 15 residues. Germline V gives CDR1 SGHRS, CDR2 YFSETQ. V was pared by 4 bases and J by 0 bases, with 12 bases between. This CDR3 reads CASSGWGSSTDTQYF. CDR3 DNA: TGCGCCAGCAGCGGCTGGGGGTCTAGCACAGATACGCAGTATTTT.

This clone was seen once. V and J are TRBV15 and TRBJ2-2, with 7 nucleotides matching TRBD1. The CDR3 extends over 18 amino acids. The ends lost 0 bases at V and 4 bases at J; junction bases unmatched: 11. Germline V CDR1 and CDR2: LNHNV, YYDKDF (reference sequence). CDR3 nucleotide sequence: TGTGCCACCAGCAGAGATCAGGGCAGGGGGTATGGCACCGGGGAGCTGTTTTTT. This sequence encodes CATSRDQGRGYGTGELFF.

CDR3 residues: CSASWVEQFF. CDR3 DNA: TGCAGTGCTAGTTGGGTGGAGCAGTTCTTC. The chain is built from TRBV20-1 and TRBJ2-1, with D hard to call. The germline V gene encodes CDR1 DFQATT and CDR2 SNEGSKA (reference sequence). The CDR3 has 10 residues. V lost 3 bases, J lost 10 bases, and 7 bases lay in between.

The genes are TRBV5-4 and TRBJ1-2, with D possibly TRBD1 on 6 matching bases. The CDR3 consists of 14 residues. CDR1 and CDR2 from the germline V gene are SGHNT and YYREEE (reference sequence). V gave up 3 bases and J gave up 3 bases, with 12 bases separating them. As DNA, the CDR3 is TGTGCCAGCAGCTCGGGGGGCAGAGACTATGGCTACACCTTC. It specifies CASSSGGRDYGYTF.

The rearrangement links TRBV12-3 or TRBV12-4 to TRBJ1-6, with no clear D. The ends were cut back, 10 bases at V and 7 bases at J, with 11 bases in the middle. CDR3 size: 12 residues. In DNA form, the CDR3 reads TGTGCCATTGGAGTCTTCAATTCACCCCTCCACTTT. Protein sequence: CAIGVFNSPLHF.

This chain uses TRBV24-1 with TRBJ2-3; 9 bases map to TRBD1. Germline lookup yields CDR1 KGHDR and CDR2 SFDVKD. With V trimmed by 4 bases and J by 8 bases, 9 bases remained unmatched. The length of the CDR3 is 15 residues. For the CDR3, the DNA is TGTGCCACCAGTGAGAGACAGGGGGATACGAGTACGCAGTATTTT. It yields the protein CATSERQGDTSTQYF.

The chain recombines TRBV30 with TRBJ1-5; 8 bases are a match to TRBD1. V shed 8 bases, J shed 2 bases, and the junction held 5 bases outside the gene matches. CDR1 GTSNPN and CDR2 SVGIG come from the germline V gene (reference sequence). The CDR3 is 13 amino acids. Here the CDR3 DNA reads TGTGCCGTACAGGGGGATGGCAATCAGCCCCAGCATTTT. Its protein is CAVQGDGNQPQHF.